Listed below are T cell receptor beta chains from one sample, sequenced in a study of vaccination and CD4 T cells after COVID-19. For these TCRs, the target antigens are not known. TCRdb reanalysed the PCR reads using MiXCR and keeps one entry per CDR3 protein. Of under 20,000 distinct CDR3 sequences in the sample, roughly 40% were seen once. The source was CD4+ T cells from blood, cultured in vitro, collected after SARS-CoV-2 vaccination. The receptors here all came from a human donor who had recovered from COVID-19. Each CDR3 is given with its conserved first and last residue. D genes are given only for firm matches. Some rows mark clone size as missing; the rest say once, few, many or name a class of expanded clone.

V	D	size	J	DNA	CDR3
TRBV10-3	TRBD1	few	TRBJ1-1	TGTGCCATCAGTGACAGGGGGCGCGACACTGAAGCTTTCTTT	CAISDRGRDTEAFF
TRBV28	NA	NA	TRBJ1-2	TGTGCCAGCAGGCCGGGACCGGTTGGCTACACCTTC	CASRPGPVGYTF
TRBV7-9	TRBD2	NA	TRBJ2-3	TGTGCCTCAAGCAGGTGGGCTAGCGGGGCGAGCACAGATACGCAGTATTTT	CASSRWASGASTDTQYF
TRBV6-1	TRBD2	NA	TRBJ2-3	TGTGCCAGCACCTTCGCACCCCCGGGACTAGCGGGCACAGATACGCAGTATTTT	CASTFAPPGLAGTDTQYF
TRBV12-3/TRBV12-4	NA	NA	TRBJ1-1	TGTGCCAGCAGTTTTCGGGGTTTCGCTGAAGCTTTCTTT	CASSFRGFAEAFF
TRBV30	TRBD1	few	TRBJ1-5	TGTGCCTGGAGTCGACAGGGGGATCAGCCCCAGCATTTT	CAWSRQGDQPQHF
TRBV7-7	TRBD2	NA	TRBJ2-5	TGTGCCAGCAGCGAGGGGAAGGTAGCGGGAGGACAAGAGACCCAGTACTTC	CASSEGKVAGGQETQYF
TRBV7-9	NA	once	TRBJ2-5	TGTGCCAGCAGCTTAGGGGCTGGCACACAAGAGACCCAGTACTTC	CASSLGAGTQETQYF
TRBV18	NA	NA	TRBJ1-2	TGTGCCAGCTCACAGTACGACGGGGATGGCTACACCTTC	CASSQYDGDGYTF
TRBV6-1	TRBD1	once	TRBJ2-7	TGTGCCAGCAGAGGGACAGGGTCCGGCGAGCAGTACTTC	CASRGTGSGEQYF
TRBV30	TRBD1	few	TRBJ1-6	TGTGCCTGGAGTGTACGGACAGGGGGCGGCGGGTCACCCCTCCACTTT	CAWSVRTGGGGSPLHF
TRBV5-1	NA	NA	TRBJ2-7	TGCGCCAGCAGCTTGCGAAGCGGACCCTACGAGCAGTACTTC	CASSLRSGPYEQYF
TRBV27	NA	NA	TRBJ1-5	TGTGCCAGCGGGCCCAATCCTGTGTTCAATCAGCCCCAGCATTTT	CASGPNPVFNQPQHF
TRBV4-1	TRBD1	NA	TRBJ1-2	TGCGCCAGCAGCCAAGTGGACAGGGGGCGGAATGGCTACACCTTC	CASSQVDRGRNGYTF
TRBV24-1	TRBD1	few	TRBJ1-1	TGTGCCACCAGTGATTTCCTGGACAGGGCATTTACTGAAGCTTTCTTT	CATSDFLDRAFTEAFF
TRBV7-7	NA	NA	TRBJ2-2	TGTGCCAGCAGCTTTGGGCAGGGGCTAACCGGGGAGCTGTTTTTT	CASSFGQGLTGELFF
TRBV7-9	NA	few	TRBJ1-1	TGTGCCAGCAGCTTTACCGGGACCGGAAACACTGAAGCTTTCTTT	CASSFTGTGNTEAFF
TRBV20-1	NA	NA	TRBJ2-1	TGCAGTGCTAGAGAGGGGCTCTACAATGAGCAGTTCTTC	CSAREGLYNEQFF
TRBV7-9	TRBD2	NA	TRBJ2-3	TGTGCCAGCAGCTGGGGACTAGCGATTAACACAGATACGCAGTATTTT	CASSWGLAINTDTQYF
TRBV19	NA	NA	TRBJ1-1	TGTGCCAGTAGTGAAGCCCGACAGGACACTGAAGCTTTCTTT	CASSEARQDTEAFF
TRBV6-2/TRBV6-3	TRBD2	few	TRBJ2-7	TGTGCCAGCAGTTATAGGACTAGCGGTATCTACGAGCAGTACTTC	CASSYRTSGIYEQYF
TRBV7-9	TRBD2	few	TRBJ2-3	TGTGCCAGCAGCCTATGGACTAGCGGGGGATTTCAGTATTTT	CASSLWTSGGFQYF
TRBV7-6	NA	medium-sized	TRBJ1-2	TGTGCCAGCAGCCCTCGAGGAGACCATCGGGCTAACTATGGCTACACCTTC	CASSPRGDHRANYGYTF
TRBV6-1	TRBD1	NA	TRBJ1-4	TGTGCCAGCGGGCAGACAGGGGGCAGGGGTGAAAAACTGTTTTTT	CASGQTGGRGEKLFF
TRBV6-1	TRBD1	NA	TRBJ2-3	TGTGCCAGCAGCAACCTGGACAGGGGAGACACAGATACGCAGTATTTT	CASSNLDRGDTDTQYF
TRBV7-9	TRBD2	NA	TRBJ2-7	TGTGCCAGCAGCTCGTATGGCGGGGGCTCCTACGAGCAGTACTTC	CASSSYGGGSYEQYF
TRBV7-2	TRBD2	NA	TRBJ2-1	TGTGCCAGCAGCTCCGGACTAGCGGAGGGGTTCTTC	CASSSGLAEGFF
TRBV24-1	NA	NA	TRBJ2-3	TGTGCCACCAGTGACCCTTTAGCAGGGTTCGCAGATACGCAGTATTTT	CATSDPLAGFADTQYF
TRBV10-3	TRBD1	NA	TRBJ1-1	TGTGCCAATTCCGGGACAGGGGACACTGAAGCTTTCTTT	CANSGTGDTEAFF
TRBV6-1	NA	few	TRBJ1-5	TGTGCCAGCAGTGAAGCTAACAATCAGCCCCAGCATTTT	CASSEANNQPQHF
TRBV7-9	NA	NA	TRBJ2-3	TGTGCCAGCAGCTTAACGGCATTTTCGCAGTATTTT	CASSLTAFSQYF
TRBV20-1	TRBD1	NA	TRBJ2-3	TGCAGTGCAACCGGGACAGTTGATGGGTATTTT	CSATGTVDGYF
TRBV12-3/TRBV12-4	NA	NA	TRBJ1-2	TGTGCCAGCAGCTTGGCGGGGGAAGACTATGGCTACACCTTC	CASSLAGEDYGYTF
TRBV20-1	NA	NA	TRBJ2-1	TGCAGTGCTAGTAAGGGTCTAGCTTCCAATGAGCAGTTCTTC	CSASKGLASNEQFF
TRBV11-3	NA	few	TRBJ2-7	TGTGCCAGCAGCTATAGTCTGTCTTCCTACGAGCAGTACTTC	CASSYSLSSYEQYF
TRBV6-5	NA	NA	TRBJ2-5	TGTGCCAGCAGTTACTCGGTGTTGATCCAAGAGACCCAGTACTTC	CASSYSVLIQETQYF
TRBV29-1	NA	NA	TRBJ1-3	TGCAGCGTCGGAGTCGGGGGAAACACCATATATTTT	CSVGVGGNTIYF
TRBV19	TRBD1	few	TRBJ1-2	TGTGCCAGTAACGCCGGGACAGGGAACTATGGCTACACCTTC	CASNAGTGNYGYTF
TRBV7-2	TRBD1	NA	TRBJ1-2	TGTGCCAGCAGCTTAAGGACAGGGCTAAATGGCTACACCTTC	CASSLRTGLNGYTF
TRBV6-4	NA	NA	TRBJ1-1	TGTGCCAGCCCTGTCGGGGAAGCTGAAGCTTTCTTT	CASPVGEAEAFF
TRBV30	TRBD1	few	TRBJ1-2	TGTGCCTGGAGTCCGACAGGGGCGCTCCTCATTAACTATGGCTACACCTTC	CAWSPTGALLINYGYTF
TRBV27	NA	NA	TRBJ1-1	TGTGCCACGGGGCGGACGAACACTGAAGCTTTCTTT	CATGRTNTEAFF
TRBV10-1	TRBD2	NA	TRBJ2-2	TGCGCCAGCAGGAGCGGGAGCGCCGGGGAGCTGTTTTTT	CASRSGSAGELFF
TRBV11-3	NA	NA	TRBJ1-1	TGTGCCAGCAGGTGGACAGTGAACACTGAAGCTTTCTTT	CASRWTVNTEAFF
TRBV6-1	TRBD2	NA	TRBJ2-7	TGTGCCAGCAAGGCGGGGGGATTAACCTACGAGCAGTACTTC	CASKAGGLTYEQYF